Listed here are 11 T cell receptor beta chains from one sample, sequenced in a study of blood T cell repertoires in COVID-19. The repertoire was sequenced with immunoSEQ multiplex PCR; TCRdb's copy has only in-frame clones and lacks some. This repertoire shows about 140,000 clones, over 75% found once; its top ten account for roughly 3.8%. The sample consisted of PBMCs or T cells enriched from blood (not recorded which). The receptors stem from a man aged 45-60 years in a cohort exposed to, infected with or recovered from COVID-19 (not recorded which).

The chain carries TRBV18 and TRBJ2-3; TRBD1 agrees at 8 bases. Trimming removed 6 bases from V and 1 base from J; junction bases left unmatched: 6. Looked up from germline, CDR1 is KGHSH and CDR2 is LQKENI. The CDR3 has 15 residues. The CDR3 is CASSTKQGGTDTQYF. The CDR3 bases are TGTGCCAGCTCGACTAAACAGGGGGGCACAGATACGCAGTATTTT.

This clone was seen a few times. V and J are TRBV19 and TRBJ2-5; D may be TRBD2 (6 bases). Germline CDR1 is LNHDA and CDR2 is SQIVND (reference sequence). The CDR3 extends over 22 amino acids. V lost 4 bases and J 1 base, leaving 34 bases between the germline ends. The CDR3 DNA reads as TGTGCCAGTAGTAAACGCCCAAATTTTTTCCCATCCTCGTATAGCGGCCAAGAGACCCAGTACTTC. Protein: CASSKRPNFFPSSYSGQETQYF.

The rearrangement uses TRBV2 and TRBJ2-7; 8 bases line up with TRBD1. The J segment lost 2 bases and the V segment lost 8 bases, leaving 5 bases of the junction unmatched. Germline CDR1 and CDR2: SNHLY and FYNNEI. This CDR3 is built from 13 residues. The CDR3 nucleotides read TGTGCCAGCTCGGGACAGGCGCCCTACGAGCAGTACTTC. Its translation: CASSGQAPYEQYF.

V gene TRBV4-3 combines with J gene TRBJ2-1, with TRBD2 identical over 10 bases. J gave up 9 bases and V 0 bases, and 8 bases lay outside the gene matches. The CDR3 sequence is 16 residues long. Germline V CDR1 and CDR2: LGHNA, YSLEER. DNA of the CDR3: TGCGCCAGCAGCCAAGATAGTTTAGCGGGGGGCGGTGAGCAGTTCTTC. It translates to CASSQDSLAGGGEQFF.

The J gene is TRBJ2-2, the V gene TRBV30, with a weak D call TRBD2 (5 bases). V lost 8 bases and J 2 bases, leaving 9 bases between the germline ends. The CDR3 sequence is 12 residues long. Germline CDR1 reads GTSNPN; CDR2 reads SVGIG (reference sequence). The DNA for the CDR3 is TGTGCCGCCGGACTTAACACCGGGGAGCTGTTTTTT. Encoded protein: CAAGLNTGELFF.

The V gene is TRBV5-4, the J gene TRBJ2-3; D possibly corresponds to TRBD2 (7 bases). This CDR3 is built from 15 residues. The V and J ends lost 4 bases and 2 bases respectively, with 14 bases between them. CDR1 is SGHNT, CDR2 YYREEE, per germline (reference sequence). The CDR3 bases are TGTGCCAGCAGCCCACCGGGGGGCCACACAGATACGCAGTATTTT. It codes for CASSPPGGHTDTQYF.

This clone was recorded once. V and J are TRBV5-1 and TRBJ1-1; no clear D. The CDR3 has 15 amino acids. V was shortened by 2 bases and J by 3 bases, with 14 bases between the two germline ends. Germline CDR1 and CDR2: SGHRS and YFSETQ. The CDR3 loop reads CASSFYRGGDTEAFF. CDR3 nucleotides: TGCGCCAGCAGCTTTTACCGGGGTGGGGACACTGAAGCTTTCTTT.

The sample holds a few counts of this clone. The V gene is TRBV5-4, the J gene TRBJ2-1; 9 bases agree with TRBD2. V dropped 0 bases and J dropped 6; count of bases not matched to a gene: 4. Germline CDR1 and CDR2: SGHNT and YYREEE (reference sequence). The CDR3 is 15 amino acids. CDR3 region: CASSLGLAGINEQFF. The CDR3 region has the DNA TGTGCCAGCAGCTTGGGGCTAGCGGGGATCAATGAGCAGTTCTTC.

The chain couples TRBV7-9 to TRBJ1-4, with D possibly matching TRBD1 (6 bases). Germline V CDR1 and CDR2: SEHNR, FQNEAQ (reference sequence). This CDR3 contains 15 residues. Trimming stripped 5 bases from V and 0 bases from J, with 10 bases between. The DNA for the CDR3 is TGTGCCAGCAGCCCAAGGACAGCAACTAATGAAAAACTGTTTTTT. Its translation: CASSPRTATNEKLFF.

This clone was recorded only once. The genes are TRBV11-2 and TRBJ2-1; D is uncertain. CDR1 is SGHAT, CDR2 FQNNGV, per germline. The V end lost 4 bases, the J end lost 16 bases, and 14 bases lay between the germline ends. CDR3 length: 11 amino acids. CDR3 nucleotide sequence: TGTGCCAGCAGCTCCCTGTCTATCGGTTTCTTC. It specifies CASSSLSIGFF.

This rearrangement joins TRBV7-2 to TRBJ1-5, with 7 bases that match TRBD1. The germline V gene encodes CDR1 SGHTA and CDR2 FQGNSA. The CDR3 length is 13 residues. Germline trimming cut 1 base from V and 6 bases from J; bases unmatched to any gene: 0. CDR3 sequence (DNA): TGTGCCAGCAGCTTAGACAGGGGTCAGCCCCAGCATTTT. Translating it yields CASSLDRGQPQHF. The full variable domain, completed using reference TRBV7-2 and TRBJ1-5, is GAGVSQSPSNKVTEKGKDVELRCDPISGHTALYWYRQSLGQGLEFLIYFQGNSAPDKSGLPSDRFSAERTGGSVSTLTIQRTQQEDSAVYLCASSLDRGQPQHFGDGTRLSIL.